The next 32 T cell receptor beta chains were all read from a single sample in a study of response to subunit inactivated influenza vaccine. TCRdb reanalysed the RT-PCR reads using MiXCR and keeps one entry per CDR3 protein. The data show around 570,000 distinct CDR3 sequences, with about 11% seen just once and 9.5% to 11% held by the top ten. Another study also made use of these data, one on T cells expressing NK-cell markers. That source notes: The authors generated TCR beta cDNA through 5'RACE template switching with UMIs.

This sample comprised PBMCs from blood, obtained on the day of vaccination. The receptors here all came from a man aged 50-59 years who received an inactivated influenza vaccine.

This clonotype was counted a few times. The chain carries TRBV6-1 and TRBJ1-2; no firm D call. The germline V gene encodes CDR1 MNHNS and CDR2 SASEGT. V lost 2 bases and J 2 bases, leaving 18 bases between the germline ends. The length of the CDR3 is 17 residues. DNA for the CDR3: TGTGCCAGCAGTGAATGGAATAGGTTCTCTTGGAACTATGGCTACACCTTC. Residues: CASSEWNRFSWNYGYTF.

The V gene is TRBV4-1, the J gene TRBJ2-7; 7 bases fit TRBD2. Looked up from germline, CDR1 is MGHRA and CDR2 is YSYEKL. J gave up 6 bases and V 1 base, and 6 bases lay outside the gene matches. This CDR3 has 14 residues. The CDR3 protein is CASSQALGGIEQYF. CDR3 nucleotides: TGCGCCAGCAGCCAAGCCCTGGGAGGGATCGAGCAGTACTTC.

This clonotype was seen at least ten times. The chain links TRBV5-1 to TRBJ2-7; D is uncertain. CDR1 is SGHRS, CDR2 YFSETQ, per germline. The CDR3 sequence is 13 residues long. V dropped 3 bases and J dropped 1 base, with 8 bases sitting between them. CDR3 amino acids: CASSSSRSYEQYF. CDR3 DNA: TGCGCCAGCAGCTCCTCCCGTTCCTACGAGCAGTACTTC. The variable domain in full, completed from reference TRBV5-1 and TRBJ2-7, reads KAGVTQTPRYLIKTRGQQVTLSCSPISGHRSVSWYQQTPGQGLQFLFEYFSETQRNKGNFPGRFSGRQFSNSRSEMNVSTLELGDSALYLCASSSSRSYEQYFGPGTRLTVT.

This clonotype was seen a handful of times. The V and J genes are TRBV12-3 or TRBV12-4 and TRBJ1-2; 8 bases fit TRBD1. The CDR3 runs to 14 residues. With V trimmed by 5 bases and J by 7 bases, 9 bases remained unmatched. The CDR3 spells CASSIGRTGFGYTF. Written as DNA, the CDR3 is TGTGCCAGCAGTATAGGCCGGACAGGGTTTGGCTACACCTTC.

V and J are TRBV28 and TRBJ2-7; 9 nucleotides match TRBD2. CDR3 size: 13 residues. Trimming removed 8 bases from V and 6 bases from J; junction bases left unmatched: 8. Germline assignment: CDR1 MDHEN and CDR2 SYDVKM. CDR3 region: CASRPGLAGEQYF. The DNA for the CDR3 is TGTGCCAGCCGCCCGGGACTAGCAGGCGAGCAGTACTTC.

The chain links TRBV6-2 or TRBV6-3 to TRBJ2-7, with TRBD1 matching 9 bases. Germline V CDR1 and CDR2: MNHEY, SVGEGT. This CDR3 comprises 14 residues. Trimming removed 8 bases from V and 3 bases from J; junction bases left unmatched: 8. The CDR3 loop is CASGPSTGGYEQYF. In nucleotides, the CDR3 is TGTGCCAGCGGGCCTTCGACAGGGGGCTACGAGCAGTACTTC.

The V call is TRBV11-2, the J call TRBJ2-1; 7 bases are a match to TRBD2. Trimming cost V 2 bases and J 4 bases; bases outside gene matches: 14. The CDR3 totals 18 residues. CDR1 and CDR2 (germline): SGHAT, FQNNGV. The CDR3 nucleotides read TGTGCCAGCAGCTTACTTACACTAGCGAACAGTCCGTACAATGAGCAGTTCTTC. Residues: CASSLLTLANSPYNEQFF.

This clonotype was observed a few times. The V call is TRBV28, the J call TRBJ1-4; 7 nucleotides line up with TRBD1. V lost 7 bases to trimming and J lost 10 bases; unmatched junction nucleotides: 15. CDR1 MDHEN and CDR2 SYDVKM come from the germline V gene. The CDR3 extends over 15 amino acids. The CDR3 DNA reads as TGTGCCAGCACAGGGGCCGACAGGGAAATCCGAAAACTGTTTTTT. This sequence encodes CASTGADREIRKLFF. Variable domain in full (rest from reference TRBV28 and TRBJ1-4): DVKVTQSSRYLVKRTGEKVFLECVQDMDHENMFWYRQDPGLGLRLIYFSYDVKMKEKGDIPEGYSVSREKKERFSLILESASTNQTSMYLCASTGADREIRKLFFGSGTQLSVL.

CDR3 sequence reads: CASSETSVGLLNEQFF. Written as DNA, the CDR3 is TGCGCCAGCAGCGAGACTAGCGTGGGTTTGCTCAATGAGCAGTTCTTC. The chain couples TRBV4-3 to TRBJ2-1, with 8 positions matching TRBD2. Germline lookup yields CDR1 LGHNA and CDR2 YSLEER. V dropped 5 bases and J dropped 6; count of bases not matched to a gene: 12. The CDR3 consists of 16 residues.

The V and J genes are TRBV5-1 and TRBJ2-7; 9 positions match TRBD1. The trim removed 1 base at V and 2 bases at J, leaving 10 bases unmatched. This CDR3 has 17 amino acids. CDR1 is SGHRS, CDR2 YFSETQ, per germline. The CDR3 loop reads CASSLLGLRDRAYEQYF. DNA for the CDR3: TGCGCCAGCAGCTTGTTGGGTCTTCGGGACAGGGCCTACGAGCAGTACTTC. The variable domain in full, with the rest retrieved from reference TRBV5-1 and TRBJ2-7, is KAGVTQTPRYLIKTRGQQVTLSCSPISGHRSVSWYQQTPGQGLQFLFEYFSETQRNKGNFPGRFSGRQFSNSRSEMNVSTLELGDSALYLCASSLLGLRDRAYEQYFGPGTRLTVT.

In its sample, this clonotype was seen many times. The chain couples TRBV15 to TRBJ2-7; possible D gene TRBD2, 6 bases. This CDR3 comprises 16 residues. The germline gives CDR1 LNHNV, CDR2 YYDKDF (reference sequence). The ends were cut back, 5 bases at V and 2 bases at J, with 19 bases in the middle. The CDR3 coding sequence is TGTGCCACCAGCGGACTACCCGGCCAGACGACCTACGAGCAGTACTTC. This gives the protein CATSGLPGQTTYEQYF.

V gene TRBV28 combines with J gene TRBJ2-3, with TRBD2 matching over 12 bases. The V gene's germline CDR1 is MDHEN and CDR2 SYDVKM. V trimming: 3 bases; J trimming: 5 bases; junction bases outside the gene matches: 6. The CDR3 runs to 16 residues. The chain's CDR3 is CASSFPLAGGGDTQYF. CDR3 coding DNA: TGTGCCAGCAGTTTCCCCCTAGCGGGAGGGGGAGATACGCAGTATTTT. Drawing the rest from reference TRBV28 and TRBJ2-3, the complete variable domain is DVKVTQSSRYLVKRTGEKVFLECVQDMDHENMFWYRQDPGLGLRLIYFSYDVKMKEKGDIPEGYSVSREKKERFSLILESASTNQTSMYLCASSFPLAGGGDTQYFGPGTRLTVL.

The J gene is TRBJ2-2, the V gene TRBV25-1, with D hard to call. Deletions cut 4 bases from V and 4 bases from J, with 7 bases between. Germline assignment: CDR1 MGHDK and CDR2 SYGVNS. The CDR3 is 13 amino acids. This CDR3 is CASSGVATGELFF. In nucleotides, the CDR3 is TGTGCCAGCAGTGGAGTTGCCACCGGGGAGCTGTTTTTT.

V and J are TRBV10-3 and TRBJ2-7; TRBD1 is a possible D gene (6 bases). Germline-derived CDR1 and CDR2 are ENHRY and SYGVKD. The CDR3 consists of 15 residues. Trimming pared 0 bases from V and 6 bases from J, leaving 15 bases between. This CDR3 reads CAISESVQGGGEQYF. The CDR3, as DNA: TGTGCCATCAGTGAGTCTGTACAGGGTGGAGGCGAGCAGTACTTC.

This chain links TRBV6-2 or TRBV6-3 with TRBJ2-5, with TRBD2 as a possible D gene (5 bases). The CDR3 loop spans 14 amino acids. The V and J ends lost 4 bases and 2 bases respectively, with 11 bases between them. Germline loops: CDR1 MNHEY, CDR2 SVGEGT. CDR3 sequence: CASSSVGIQETQYF. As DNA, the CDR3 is TGTGCCAGCAGTTCCGTCGGGATTCAAGAGACCCAGTACTTC.

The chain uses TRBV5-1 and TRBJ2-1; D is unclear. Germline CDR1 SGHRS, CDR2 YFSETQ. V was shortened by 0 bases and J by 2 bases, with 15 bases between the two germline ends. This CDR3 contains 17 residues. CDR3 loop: CASSLAKSSAPYNEQFF. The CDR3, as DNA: TGCGCCAGCAGCTTGGCAAAGTCCTCAGCCCCCTACAATGAGCAGTTCTTC.

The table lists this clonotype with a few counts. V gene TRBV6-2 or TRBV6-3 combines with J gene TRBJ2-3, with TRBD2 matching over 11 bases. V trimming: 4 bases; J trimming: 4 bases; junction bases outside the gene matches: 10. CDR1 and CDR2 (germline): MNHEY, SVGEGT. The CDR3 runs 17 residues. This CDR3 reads CASSFSTSGSRSDTQYF. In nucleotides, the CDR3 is TGTGCCAGCAGTTTCTCCACTAGCGGGAGTCGATCAGATACGCAGTATTTT.

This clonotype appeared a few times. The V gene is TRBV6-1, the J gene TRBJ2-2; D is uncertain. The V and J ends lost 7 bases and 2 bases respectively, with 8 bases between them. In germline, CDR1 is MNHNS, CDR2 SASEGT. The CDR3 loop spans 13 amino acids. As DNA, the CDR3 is TGTGCCAGCACCATACACAACACCGGGGAGCTGTTTTTT. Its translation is CASTIHNTGELFF.

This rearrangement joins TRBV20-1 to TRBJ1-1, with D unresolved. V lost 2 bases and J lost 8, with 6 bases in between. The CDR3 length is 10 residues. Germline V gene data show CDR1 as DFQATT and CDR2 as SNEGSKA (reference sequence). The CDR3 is CSARFREAFF. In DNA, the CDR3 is TGCAGTGCTAGATTCCGAGAAGCTTTCTTT.

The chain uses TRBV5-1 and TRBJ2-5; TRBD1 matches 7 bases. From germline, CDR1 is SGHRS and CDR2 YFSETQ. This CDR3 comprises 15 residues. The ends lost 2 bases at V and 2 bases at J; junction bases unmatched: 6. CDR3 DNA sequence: TGCGCCAGCAGCTTACAGGGGCAGGGACAAGAGACCCAGTACTTC. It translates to CASSLQGQGQETQYF.

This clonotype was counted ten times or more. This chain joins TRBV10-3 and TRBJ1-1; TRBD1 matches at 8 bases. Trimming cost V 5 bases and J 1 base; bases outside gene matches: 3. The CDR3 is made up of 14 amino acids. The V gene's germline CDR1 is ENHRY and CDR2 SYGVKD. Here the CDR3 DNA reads TGTGCCATCAGTAGGGACAGGACGAACACTGAAGCTTTCTTT. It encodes CAISRDRTNTEAFF.

DNA for the CDR3: TGTGCCAGCAGCTCGCCGGGACTAGCGGGGCAAGAGACCCAGTACTTC. It specifies CASSSPGLAGQETQYF. V and J are TRBV7-2 and TRBJ2-5, with 13 bases lining up with TRBD2. The CDR3 is 16 residues long. Germline V gene sequence: CDR1 SGHTA, CDR2 FQGNSA. The J segment lost 2 bases and the V segment lost 4 bases, leaving 4 bases of the junction unmatched.

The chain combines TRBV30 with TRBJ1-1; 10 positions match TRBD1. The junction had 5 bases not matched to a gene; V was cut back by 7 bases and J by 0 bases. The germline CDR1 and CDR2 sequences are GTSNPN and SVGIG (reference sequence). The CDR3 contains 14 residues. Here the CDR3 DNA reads TGTGCCTTTTGGACAGGGGGGATGAACACTGAAGCTTTCTTT. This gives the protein CAFWTGGMNTEAFF.

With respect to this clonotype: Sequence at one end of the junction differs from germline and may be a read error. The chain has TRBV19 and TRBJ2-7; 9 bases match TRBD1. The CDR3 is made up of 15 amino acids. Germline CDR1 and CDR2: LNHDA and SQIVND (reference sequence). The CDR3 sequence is CASSSTGGGPYKQYF. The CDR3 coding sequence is TGTGCCAGTAGCAGTACAGGGGGCGGCCCCTACAAGCAGTACTTC.

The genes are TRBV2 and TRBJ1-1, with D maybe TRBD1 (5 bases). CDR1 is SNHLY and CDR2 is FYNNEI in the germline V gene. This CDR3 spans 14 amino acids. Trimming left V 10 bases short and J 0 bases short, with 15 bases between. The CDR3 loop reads CAIWDVDMNTEAFF. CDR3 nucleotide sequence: TGTGCCATATGGGACGTAGACATGAACACTGAAGCTTTCTTT. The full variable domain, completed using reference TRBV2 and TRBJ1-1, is EPEVTQTPSHQVTQMGQEVILRCVPISNHLYFYWYRQILGQKVEFLVSFYNNEISEKSEIFDDQFSVERPDGSNFTLKIRSTKLEDSAMYFCAIWDVDMNTEAFFGQGTRLTVV.

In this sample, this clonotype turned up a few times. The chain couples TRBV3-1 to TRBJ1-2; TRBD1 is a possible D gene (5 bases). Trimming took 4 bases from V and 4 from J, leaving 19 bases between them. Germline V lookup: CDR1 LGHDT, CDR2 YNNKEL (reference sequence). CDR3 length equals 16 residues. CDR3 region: CASSRKVAGSGYGYTF. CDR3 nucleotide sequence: TGTGCCAGCAGCCGAAAGGTAGCAGGGTCGGGCTATGGCTACACCTTC.

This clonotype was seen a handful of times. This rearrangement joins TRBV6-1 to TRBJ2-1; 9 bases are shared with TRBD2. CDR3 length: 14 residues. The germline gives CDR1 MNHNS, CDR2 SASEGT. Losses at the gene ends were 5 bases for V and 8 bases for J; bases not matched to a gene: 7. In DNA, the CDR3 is TGTGCCAGCAGTACGACTAGCGGTTCTGATGAGCAGTTCTTC. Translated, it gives CASSTTSGSDEQFF.

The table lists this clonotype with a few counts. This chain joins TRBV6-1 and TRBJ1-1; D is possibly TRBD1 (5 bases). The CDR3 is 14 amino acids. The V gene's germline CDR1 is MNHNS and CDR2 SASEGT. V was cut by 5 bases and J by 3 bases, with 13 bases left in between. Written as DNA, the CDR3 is TGTGCCAGCAGTCCCGCCGGGACTCACACTGAAGCTTTCTTT. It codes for CASSPAGTHTEAFF.

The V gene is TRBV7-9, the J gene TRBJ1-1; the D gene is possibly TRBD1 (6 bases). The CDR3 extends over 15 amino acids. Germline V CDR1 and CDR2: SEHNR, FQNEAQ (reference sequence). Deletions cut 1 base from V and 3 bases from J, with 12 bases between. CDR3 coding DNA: TGTGCCAGCAGCTTAGGTTGGGGGCCGGACACTGAAGCTTTCTTT. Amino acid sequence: CASSLGWGPDTEAFF.

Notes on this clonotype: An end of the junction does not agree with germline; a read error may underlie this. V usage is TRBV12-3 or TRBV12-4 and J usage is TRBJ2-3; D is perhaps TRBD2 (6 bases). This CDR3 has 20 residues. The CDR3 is CASSIHGGSLLVPSTDMQYF. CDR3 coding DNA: TGTGCCAGCAGTATCCATGGGGGGAGCCTATTGGTTCCTAGCACAGATATGCAGTATTTT.

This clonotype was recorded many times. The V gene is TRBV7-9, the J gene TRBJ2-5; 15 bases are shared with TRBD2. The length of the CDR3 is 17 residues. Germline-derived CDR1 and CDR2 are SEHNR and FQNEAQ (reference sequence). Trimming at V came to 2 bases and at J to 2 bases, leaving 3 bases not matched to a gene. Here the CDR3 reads CASSLLGLAGGQETQYF. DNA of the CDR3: TGTGCCAGCAGCTTACTCGGACTAGCGGGAGGGCAAGAGACCCAGTACTTC. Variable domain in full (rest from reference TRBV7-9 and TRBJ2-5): DTGVSQNPRHKITKRGQNVTFRCDPISEHNRLYWYRQTLGQGPEFLTYFQNEAQLEKSRLLSDRFSAERPKGSFSTLEIQRTEQGDSAMYLCASSLLGLAGGQETQYFGPGTRLLVL.

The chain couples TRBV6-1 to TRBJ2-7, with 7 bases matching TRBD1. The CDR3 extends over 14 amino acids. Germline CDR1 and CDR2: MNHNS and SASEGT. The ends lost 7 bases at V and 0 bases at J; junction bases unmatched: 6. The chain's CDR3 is CASNPRQGSYEQYF. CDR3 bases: TGTGCCAGCAATCCAAGACAGGGCTCCTACGAGCAGTACTTC.